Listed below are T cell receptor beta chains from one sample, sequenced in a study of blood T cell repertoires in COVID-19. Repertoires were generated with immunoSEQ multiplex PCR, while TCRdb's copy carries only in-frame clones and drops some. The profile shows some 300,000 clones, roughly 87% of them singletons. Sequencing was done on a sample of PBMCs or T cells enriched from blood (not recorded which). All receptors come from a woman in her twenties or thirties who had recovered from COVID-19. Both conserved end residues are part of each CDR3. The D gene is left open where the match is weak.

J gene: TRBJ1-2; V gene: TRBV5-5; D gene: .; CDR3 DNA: TGTGCCAGCAGCCCGAGAGGGTATGGCTACACCTTC; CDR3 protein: CASSPRGYGYTF
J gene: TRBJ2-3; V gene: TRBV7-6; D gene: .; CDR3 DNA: TGTGCCAGCGACCTTGGCAGCGGTTCCGCACCTACGCAGTATTTT; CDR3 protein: CASDLGSGSAPTQYF
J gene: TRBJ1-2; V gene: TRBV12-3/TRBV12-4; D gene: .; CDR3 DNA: TGTGCCAGCAGTGGGGGCGACAACTATGGCTACACCTTC; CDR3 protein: CASSGGDNYGYTF
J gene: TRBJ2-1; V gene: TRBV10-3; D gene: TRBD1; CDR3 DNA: TGTGCCACTAGGGGGACAGGGGGCTTTAGTGAGCAGTTCTTC; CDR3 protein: CATRGTGGFSEQFF
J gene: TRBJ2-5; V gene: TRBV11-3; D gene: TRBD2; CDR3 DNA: TGTGCCAGCAGCCCGGGAAGACTAGCGGGGGGACCTCAGGAGACCCAGTACTTC; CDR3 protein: CASSPGRLAGGPQETQYF
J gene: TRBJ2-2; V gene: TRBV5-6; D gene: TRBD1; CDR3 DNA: TGTGCCAGCAGCGGGGCCGGGACAGGGGAGACCGGGGAGCTGTTTTTT; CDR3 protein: CASSGAGTGETGELFF
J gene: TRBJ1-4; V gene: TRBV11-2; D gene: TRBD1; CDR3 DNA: TGTGCCAGCAGCCAGGGGGCTAATGAAAAACTGTTTTTT; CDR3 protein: CASSQGANEKLFF
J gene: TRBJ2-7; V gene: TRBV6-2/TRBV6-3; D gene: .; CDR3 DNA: TGTGCCAGCAGTTACTCGAGGGATATAGGAACCTCCTACGAGCAGTACTTC; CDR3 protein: CASSYSRDIGTSYEQYF
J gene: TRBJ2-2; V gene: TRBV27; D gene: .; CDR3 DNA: TGTGCCAGCAGTTTACTTACGACTACCGGGGAGCTGTTTTTT; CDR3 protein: CASSLLTTTGELFF
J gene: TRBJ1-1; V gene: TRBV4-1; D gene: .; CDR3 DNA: TGCGCCAGCAGCCGCAATCAGGGTGACACTGAAGCTTTCTTT; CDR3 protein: CASSRNQGDTEAFF
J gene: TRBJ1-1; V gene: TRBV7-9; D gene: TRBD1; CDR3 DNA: TGTGCCAGCAGCCCACGGACAGGCCAGGGGACTGAAGCTTTCTTT; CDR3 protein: CASSPRTGQGTEAFF
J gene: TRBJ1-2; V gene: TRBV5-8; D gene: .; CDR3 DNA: TGTGCCAGCAGCTTGGGTGATCGCAGAACTAACTATGGCTACACCTTC; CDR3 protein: CASSLGDRRTNYGYTF
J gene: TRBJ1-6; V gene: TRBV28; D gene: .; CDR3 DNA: TGTGCCAGCAGTCGGACATTGCAAAGCTCCTATAATTCACCCCTCCACTTT; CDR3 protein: CASSRTLQSSYNSPLHF
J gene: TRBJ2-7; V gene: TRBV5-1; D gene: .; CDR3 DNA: TGCGCCAGCAGCTTGGCATACCAGGGGTGGACTAGTTTCCACGAGCAGTACTTC; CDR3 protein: CASSLAYQGWTSFHEQYF
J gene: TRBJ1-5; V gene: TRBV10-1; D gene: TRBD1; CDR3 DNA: TGCGCCAGCAGCGGGGACAGGGGAATACTTTTAGGCAATCAGCCCCAGCATTTT; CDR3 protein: CASSGDRGILLGNQPQHF
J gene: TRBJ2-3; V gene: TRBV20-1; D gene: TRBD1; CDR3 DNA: TGCAGTGCTAGTCAGGACAGGGGGAGGACAGATACGCAGTATTTT; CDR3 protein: CSASQDRGRTDTQYF
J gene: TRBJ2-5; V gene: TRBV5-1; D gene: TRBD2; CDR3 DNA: TGCGCCAGCAGCAATAGCGGGGGGGCCCATGAGACCCAGTACTTC; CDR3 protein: CASSNSGGAHETQYF